This T cell receptor beta chain was recovered during a study of CD8 T cells in Susac syndrome. For the study at large: Sequenced Susac syndrome patients included about six with clinically active disease and roughly eight in remission.

In Susac syndrome patients, recently defined diagnostic criteria for definite or probable disease were met. Reverse transcription used about 0.45 to 1 ug RNA and random hexamers. MiXCR was run by TCRdb on the immunoSEQ multiplex PCR reads, yielding one entry per CDR3 protein. Of approximately 190,000 distinct CDR3 sequences detected, nearly 97% appear once; the ten largest clones hold approximately 0.089%. Unmatched junction bases numbered 7, after V lost 8 bases and J lost 4 bases. This CDR3 is built from 14 residues. This receptor was taken from a human donor with Susac syndrome. Sequencing was performed on CD4+ T cells from PBMCs. The gene calls are TRBV12-3 or TRBV12-4 and TRBJ2-1, with 8 bases that match TRBD2. DNA for the CDR3: TGTGCCAGCGCGGTCGGGGGGGCTTACAATGAGCAGTTCTTC. This encodes CASAVGGAYNEQFF.